This paragraph reports one T cell receptor beta chain. The sample belongs to a study of Ad26.COV2.S vaccination and SARS-CoV-2 variants. Treatment in this sample: around 19 received Ad26.COV2.S at low or high dose, single or two shots; about 5 received placebo; per-sample allocation not given. Vaccine and placebo recipients were sampled on day 63 after the first injection. V was shortened by 3 bases and J by 7 bases, with 28 bases between the two germline ends. This CDR3 comprises 17 residues. CDR1 and CDR2 (germline): GTSNPN, SVGIG (reference sequence). TCRdb's copy holds only in-frame clones and misses some; the assay was immunoSEQ multiplex PCR. The sample lists around 320,000 clones, around 87% occurring once.

This material consisted of peripheral blood, taken in a trial of Ad26.COV2.S vaccine versus placebo. V and J are TRBV30 and TRBJ2-7, with D perhaps matching TRBD1 or TRBD2 (5 bases each). The receptor's source is a person aged 18-65 years who received the Ad26.COV2.S COVID-19 vaccine or a placebo. Here the CDR3 reads CAWRRRRSPGPGVEQYF. As DNA, the CDR3 is TGTGCCTGGAGGAGGAGGAGGTCGCCAGGGCCAGGTGTGGAGCAGTACTTC. Filled out from reference TRBV30 and TRBJ2-7, the complete variable domain reads SQTIHQWPATLVQPVGSPLSLECTVEGTSNPNLYWYRQAAGRGLQLLFYSVGIGQISSEVPQNLSASRPQDRQFILSSKKLLLSDSGFYLCAWRRRRSPGPGVEQYFGPGTRLTVT.